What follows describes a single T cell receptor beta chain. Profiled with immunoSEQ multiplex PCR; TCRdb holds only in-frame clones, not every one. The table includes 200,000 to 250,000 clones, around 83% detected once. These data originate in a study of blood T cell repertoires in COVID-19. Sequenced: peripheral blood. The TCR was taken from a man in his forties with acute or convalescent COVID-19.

CDR3 coding DNA: TGTGCCAGCAGTTTCTCAGTTCGGAGGGGCTACGAGCAGTACTTC. Its protein product is CASSFSVRRGYEQYF. The V and J genes are TRBV28 and TRBJ2-7, with D tentatively TRBD2 (6 bases). The CDR3 spans 15 residues. With 3 bases removed from V and 3 bases from J, the gap between germline ends came to 15 bases. From germline, CDR1 is MDHEN and CDR2 SYDVKM.